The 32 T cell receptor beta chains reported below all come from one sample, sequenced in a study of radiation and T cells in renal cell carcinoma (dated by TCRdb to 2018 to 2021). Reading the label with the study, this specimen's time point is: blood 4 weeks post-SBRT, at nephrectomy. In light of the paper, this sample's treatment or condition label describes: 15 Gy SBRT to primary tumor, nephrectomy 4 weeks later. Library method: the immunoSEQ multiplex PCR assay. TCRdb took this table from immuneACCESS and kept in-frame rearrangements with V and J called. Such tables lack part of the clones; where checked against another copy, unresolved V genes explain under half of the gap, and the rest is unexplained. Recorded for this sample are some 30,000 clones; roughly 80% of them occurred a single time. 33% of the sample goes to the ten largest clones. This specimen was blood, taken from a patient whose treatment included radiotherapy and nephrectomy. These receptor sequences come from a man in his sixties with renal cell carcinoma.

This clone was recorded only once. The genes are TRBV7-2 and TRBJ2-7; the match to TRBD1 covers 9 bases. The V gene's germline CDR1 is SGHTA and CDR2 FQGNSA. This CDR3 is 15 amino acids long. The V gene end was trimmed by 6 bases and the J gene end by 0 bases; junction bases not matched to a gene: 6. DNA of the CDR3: TGTGCCAGCAGTTCACCGGGACAGGGCTCCTACGAGCAGTACTTC. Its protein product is CASSSPGQGSYEQYF. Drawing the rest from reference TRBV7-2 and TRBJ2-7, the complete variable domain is GAGVSQSPSNKVTEKGKDVELRCDPISGHTALYWYRQSLGQGLEFLIYFQGNSAPDKSGLPSDRFSAERTGGSVSTLTIQRTQQEDSAVYLCASSSPGQGSYEQYFGPGTRLTVT.

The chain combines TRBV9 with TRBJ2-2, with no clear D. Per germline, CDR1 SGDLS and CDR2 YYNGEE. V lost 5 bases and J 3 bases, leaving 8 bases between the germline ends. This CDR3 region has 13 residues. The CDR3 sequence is CASSGVDTGELFF. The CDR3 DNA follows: TGTGCCAGCAGTGGGGTGGACACCGGGGAGCTGTTTTTT.

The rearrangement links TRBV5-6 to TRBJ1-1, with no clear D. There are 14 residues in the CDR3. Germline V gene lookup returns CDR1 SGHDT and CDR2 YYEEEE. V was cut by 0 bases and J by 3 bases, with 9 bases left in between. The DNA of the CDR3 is TGTGCCAGCAGCTTGGAGGCGAGGTACACTGAAGCTTTCTTT. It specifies CASSLEARYTEAFF.

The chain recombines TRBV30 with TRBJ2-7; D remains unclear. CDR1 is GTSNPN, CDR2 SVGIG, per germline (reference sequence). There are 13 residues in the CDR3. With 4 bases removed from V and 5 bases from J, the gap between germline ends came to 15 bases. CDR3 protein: CAWKSWGGNEQYF. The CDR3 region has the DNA TGTGCCTGGAAGTCTTGGGGTGGCAACGAGCAGTACTTC.

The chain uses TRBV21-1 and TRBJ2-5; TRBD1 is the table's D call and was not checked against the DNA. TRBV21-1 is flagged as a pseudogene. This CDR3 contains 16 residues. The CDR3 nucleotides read TGTGCCAGCAGCGTACAGGCAACTCCAAGGGCGGAGACCCAGTACTTC. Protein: CASSVQATPRAETQYF.

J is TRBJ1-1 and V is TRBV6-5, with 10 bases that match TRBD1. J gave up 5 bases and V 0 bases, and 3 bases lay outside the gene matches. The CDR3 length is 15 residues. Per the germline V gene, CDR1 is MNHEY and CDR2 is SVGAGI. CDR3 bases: TGTGCCAGCAGTTACTCGGGACAGGGGCGGACTGAAGCTTTCTTT. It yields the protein CASSYSGQGRTEAFF.

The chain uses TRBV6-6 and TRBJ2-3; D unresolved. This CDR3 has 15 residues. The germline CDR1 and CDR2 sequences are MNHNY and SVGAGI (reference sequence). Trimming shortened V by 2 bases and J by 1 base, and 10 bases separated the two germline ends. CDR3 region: CASSYIAPGTDTQYF. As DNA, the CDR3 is TGTGCCAGCAGTTACATAGCCCCCGGCACAGATACGCAGTATTTT.

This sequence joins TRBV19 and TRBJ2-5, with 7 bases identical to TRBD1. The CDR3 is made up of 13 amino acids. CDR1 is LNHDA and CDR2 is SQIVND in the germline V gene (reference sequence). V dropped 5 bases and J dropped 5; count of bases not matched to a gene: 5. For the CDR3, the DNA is TGTGCCAGTAGTGACAGGGACGGGGAGACCCAGTACTTC. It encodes CASSDRDGETQYF.

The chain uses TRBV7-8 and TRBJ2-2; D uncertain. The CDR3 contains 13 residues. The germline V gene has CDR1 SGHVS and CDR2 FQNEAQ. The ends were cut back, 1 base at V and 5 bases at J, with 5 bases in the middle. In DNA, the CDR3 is TGTGCCAGCAGCTTAGGGGGAACCGGGGAGCTGTTTTTT. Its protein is CASSLGGTGELFF.

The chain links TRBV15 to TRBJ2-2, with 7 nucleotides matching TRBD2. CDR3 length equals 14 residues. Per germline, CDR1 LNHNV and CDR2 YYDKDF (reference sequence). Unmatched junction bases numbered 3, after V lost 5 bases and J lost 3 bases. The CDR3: CATSGREDTGELFF. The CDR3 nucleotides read TGTGCCACCAGCGGACGGGAGGACACCGGGGAGCTGTTTTTT.

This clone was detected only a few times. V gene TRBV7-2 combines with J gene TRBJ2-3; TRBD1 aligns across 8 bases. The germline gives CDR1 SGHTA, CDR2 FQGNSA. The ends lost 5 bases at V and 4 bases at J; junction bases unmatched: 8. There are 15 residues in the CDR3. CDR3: CASSRGQGLSDTQYF. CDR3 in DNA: TGTGCCAGCAGCCGTGGACAGGGTCTTTCAGATACGCAGTATTTT.

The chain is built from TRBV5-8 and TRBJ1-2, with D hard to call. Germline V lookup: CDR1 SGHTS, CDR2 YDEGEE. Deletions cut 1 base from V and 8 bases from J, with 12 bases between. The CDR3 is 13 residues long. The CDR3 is CASSLRASGGYTF. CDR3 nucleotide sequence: TGTGCCAGCAGCTTGCGGGCCTCCGGCGGCTACACCTTC.

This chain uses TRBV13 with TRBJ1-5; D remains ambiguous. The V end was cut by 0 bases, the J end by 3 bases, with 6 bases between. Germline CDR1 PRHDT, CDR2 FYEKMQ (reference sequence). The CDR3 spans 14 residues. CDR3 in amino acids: CASSLGGLNQPQHF. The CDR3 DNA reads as TGTGCCAGCAGCTTAGGAGGCCTCAATCAGCCCCAGCATTTT.

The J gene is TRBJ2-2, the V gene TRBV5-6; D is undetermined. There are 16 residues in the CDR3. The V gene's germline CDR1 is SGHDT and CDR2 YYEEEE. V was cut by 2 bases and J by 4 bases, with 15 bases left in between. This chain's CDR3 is CASSLAPGRLTGELFF. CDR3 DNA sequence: TGTGCCAGCAGCTTAGCCCCTGGGCGGCTCACCGGGGAGCTGTTTTTT.

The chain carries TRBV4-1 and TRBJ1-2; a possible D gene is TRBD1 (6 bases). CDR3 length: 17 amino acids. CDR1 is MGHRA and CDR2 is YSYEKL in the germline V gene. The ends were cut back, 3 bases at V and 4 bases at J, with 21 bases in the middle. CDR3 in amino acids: CASSQTWGAHGPYGYTF. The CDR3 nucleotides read TGCGCCAGCAGCCAGACTTGGGGGGCACACGGACCCTATGGCTACACCTTC.

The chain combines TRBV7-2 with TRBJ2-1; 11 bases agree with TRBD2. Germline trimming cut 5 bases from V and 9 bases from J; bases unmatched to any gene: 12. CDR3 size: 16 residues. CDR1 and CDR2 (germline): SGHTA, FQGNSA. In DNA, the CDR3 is TGTGCCAGCAGCCGGAGGGTAGCGGGAGGGCCGAGTGAGCAGTTCTTC. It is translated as CASSRRVAGGPSEQFF.

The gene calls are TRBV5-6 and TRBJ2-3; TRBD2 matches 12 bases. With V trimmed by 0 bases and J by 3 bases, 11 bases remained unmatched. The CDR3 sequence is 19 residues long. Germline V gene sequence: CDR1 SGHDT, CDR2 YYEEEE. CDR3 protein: CASSLEGASGRARTDTQYF. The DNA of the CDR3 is TGTGCCAGCAGCTTGGAGGGGGCTAGCGGGAGGGCCCGAACAGATACGCAGTATTTT.

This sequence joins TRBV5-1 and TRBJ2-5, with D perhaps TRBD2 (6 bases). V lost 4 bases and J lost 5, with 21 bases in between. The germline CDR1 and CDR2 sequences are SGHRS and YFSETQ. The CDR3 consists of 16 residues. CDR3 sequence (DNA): TGCGCCAGCAGCCTTATGCGGGGAGGAGGTGGGGAGACCCAGTACTTC. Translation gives CASSLMRGGGGETQYF.

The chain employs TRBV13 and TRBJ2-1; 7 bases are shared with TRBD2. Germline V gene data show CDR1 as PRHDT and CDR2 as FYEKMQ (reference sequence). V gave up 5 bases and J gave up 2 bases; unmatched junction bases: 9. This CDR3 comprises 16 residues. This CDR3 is CASSPALADPYNEQFF. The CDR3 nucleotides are TGTGCCAGCAGCCCCGCCCTAGCGGATCCCTACAATGAGCAGTTCTTC.

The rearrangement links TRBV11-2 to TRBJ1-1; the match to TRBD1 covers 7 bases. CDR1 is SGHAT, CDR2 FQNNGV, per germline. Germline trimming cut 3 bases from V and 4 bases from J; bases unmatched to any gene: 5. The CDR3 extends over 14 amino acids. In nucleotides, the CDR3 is TGTGCCAGCAGCTTCGGGACAGCGAGCACTGAAGCTTTCTTT. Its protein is CASSFGTASTEAFF.

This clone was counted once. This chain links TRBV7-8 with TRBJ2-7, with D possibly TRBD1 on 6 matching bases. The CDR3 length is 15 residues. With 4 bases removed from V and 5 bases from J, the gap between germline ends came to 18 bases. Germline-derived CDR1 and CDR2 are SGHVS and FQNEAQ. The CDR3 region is CASSSDSLVYHEQYF. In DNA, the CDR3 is TGTGCCAGCAGCTCGGACAGCCTGGTTTACCACGAGCAGTACTTC.

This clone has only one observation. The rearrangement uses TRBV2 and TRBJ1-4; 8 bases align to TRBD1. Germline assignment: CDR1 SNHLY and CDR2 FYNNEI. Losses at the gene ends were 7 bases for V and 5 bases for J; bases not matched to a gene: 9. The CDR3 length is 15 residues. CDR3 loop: CASIRDRGPNEKLFF. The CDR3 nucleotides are TGTGCCAGCATCCGAGACAGGGGACCGAATGAAAAACTGTTTTTT.

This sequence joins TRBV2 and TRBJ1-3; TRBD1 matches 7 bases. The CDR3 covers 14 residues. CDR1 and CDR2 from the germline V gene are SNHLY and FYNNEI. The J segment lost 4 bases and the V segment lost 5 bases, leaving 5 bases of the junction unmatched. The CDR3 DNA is TGTGCCAGCAGTCGACAGGGTCCGGGAAACACCATATATTTT. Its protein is CASSRQGPGNTIYF.

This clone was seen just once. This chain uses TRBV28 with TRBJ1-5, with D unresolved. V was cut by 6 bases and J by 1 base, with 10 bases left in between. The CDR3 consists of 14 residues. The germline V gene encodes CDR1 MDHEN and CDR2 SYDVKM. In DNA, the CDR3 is TGTGCCAGCAGGACCAGGTCCAGCAATCAGCCCCAGCATTTT. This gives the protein CASRTRSSNQPQHF.

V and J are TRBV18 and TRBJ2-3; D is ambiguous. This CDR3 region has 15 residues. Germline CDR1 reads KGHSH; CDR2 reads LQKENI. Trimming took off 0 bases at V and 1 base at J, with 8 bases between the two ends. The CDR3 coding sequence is TGTGCCAGCTCACCACCTACCCAGGGCACAGATACGCAGTATTTT. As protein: CASSPPTQGTDTQYF.

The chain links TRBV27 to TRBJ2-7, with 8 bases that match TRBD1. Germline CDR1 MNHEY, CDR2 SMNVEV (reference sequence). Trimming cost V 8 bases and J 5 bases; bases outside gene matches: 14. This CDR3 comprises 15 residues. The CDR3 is CASRRTVQGVDEQYF. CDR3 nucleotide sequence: TGTGCCAGCCGACGAACGGTACAGGGGGTAGACGAGCAGTACTTC.

CDR3 amino acids: CASSESAGWGYNEQFF. CDR3 in DNA: TGTGCCAGCAGTGAAAGCGCGGGGTGGGGGTACAATGAGCAGTTCTTC. V and J are TRBV2 and TRBJ2-1, with a weak D call TRBD2 (6 bases). V was trimmed by 2 bases and J by 4 bases, leaving 15 bases between them. Germline CDR1 and CDR2: SNHLY and FYNNEI. The CDR3 is made up of 16 amino acids.

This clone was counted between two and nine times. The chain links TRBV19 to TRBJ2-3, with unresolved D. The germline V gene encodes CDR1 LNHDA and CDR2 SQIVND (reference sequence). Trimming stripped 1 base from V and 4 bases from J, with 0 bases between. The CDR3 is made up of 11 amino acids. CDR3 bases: TGTGCCAGTAGTATAGCAGATACGCAGTATTTT. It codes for CASSIADTQYF.

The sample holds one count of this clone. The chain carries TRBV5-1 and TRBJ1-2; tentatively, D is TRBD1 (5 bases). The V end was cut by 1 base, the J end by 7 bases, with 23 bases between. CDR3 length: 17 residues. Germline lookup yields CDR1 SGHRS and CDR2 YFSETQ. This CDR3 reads CASSLWSMGRLEAGYTF. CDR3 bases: TGCGCCAGCAGCTTGTGGTCAATGGGGCGACTGGAGGCTGGCTACACCTTC.

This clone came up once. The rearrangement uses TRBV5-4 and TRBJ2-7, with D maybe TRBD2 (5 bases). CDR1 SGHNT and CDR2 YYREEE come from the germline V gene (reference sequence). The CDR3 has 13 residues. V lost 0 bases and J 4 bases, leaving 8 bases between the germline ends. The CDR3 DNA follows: TGTGCCAGCAGCTTGGGCGGGTTTTACGAGCAGTACTTC. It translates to CASSLGGFYEQYF.

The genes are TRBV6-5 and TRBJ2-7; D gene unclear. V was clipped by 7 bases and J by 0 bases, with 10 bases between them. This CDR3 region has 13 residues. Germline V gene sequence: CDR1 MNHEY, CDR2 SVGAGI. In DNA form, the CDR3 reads TGTGCCAGCACGTACTCAAGCTCCTACGAGCAGTACTTC. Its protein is CASTYSSSYEQYF.

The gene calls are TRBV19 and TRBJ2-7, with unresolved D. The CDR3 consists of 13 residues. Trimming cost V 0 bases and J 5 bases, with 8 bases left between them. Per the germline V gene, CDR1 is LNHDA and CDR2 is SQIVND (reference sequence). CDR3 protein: CASSIEPWDEQYF. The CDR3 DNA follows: TGTGCCAGTAGTATAGAGCCTTGGGACGAGCAGTACTTC.